This entry lists 17 T cell receptor beta chains sequenced from one sample in a study of Ad26.COV2.S vaccination and SARS-CoV-2 variants. The assay was immunoSEQ multiplex PCR, and TCRdb's table has in-frame clones only and misses some. The table shows around 94,000 clones, with around 80% occurring only once. This sample comprised peripheral blood, obtained after recovery from COVID-19. These receptors came from a human donor who had recovered from COVID-19.

The chain's CDR3 is CASSLTGDSPLHF. Here the CDR3 DNA reads TGTGCCAGCAGCTTGACAGGGGATTCACCCCTCCACTTT. This sequence joins TRBV7-3 and TRBJ1-6; 8 positions agree with TRBD1. The CDR3 loop spans 13 amino acids. Germline V CDR1 and CDR2: SGHTA, FQGTGA. Unmatched junction bases numbered 0, after V lost 3 bases and J lost 8 bases. The complete variable domain, with remaining parts taken from reference TRBV7-3 and TRBJ1-6, reads GAGVSQTPSNKVTEKGKYVELRCDPISGHTALYWYRQSLGQGPEFLIYFQGTGAADDSGLPNDRFFAVRPEGSVSTLKIQRTERGDSAVYLCASSLTGDSPLHFGNGTRLTVT.

V usage is TRBV4-2 and J usage is TRBJ2-3; maybe TRBD2 (7 bases). Trimming pared 1 base from V and 0 bases from J, leaving 14 bases between. In germline, CDR1 is LGHNA, CDR2 YNFKEQ. The CDR3 totals 17 residues. The CDR3 DNA reads as TGTGCCAGCAGCCAAGGCGTTCGGGGGGCTAGCACAGATACGCAGTATTTT. Translation: CASSQGVRGASTDTQYF.

The chain recombines TRBV10-3 with TRBJ2-1, with TRBD2 matching over 7 bases. V lost 10 bases and J lost 0; bases outside the gene matches: 9. The CDR3 is 15 residues long. CDR1 is ENHRY and CDR2 is SYGVKD in the germline V gene. CDR3 sequence reads: CATGAGSSSYNEQFF. The CDR3 coding sequence is TGTGCCACCGGAGCGGGATCATCCTCCTACAATGAGCAGTTCTTC.

The CDR3 protein is CASSYSRGENTIYF. CDR3 sequence (DNA): TGTGCCAGCAGTTACTCGAGAGGCGAAAACACCATATATTTT. The chain employs TRBV6-5 and TRBJ1-3; D uncertain. Trimming took 0 bases from V and 6 from J, leaving 9 bases between them. The V gene's germline CDR1 is MNHEY and CDR2 SVGAGI. The CDR3 runs to 14 residues.

The V gene is TRBV4-3, the J gene TRBJ2-7, with 7 nucleotides matching TRBD2. The CDR3 runs to 14 residues. The germline V gene encodes CDR1 LGHNA and CDR2 YSLEER. Trimming cost V 4 bases and J 5 bases; bases outside gene matches: 8. The CDR3 reads CASSLGGLSNEQYF. In nucleotides, the CDR3 is TGCGCCAGCAGCCTGGGGGGGTTGTCCAACGAGCAGTACTTC.

The chain recombines TRBV7-9 with TRBJ2-3; D not certain. The V end lost 7 bases, the J end lost 4 bases, and 12 bases lay between the germline ends. Germline V lookup: CDR1 SEHNR, CDR2 FQNEAQ (reference sequence). The CDR3 is 13 residues long. DNA for the CDR3: TGTGCCAGCATAGGTCTATCGGCAGATACGCAGTATTTT. Its translation: CASIGLSADTQYF.

This clone is a singleton in its sample. The chain employs TRBV5-6 and TRBJ2-3; D uncertain. CDR1 SGHDT and CDR2 YYEEEE come from the germline V gene. The CDR3 is 14 residues long. V lost 6 bases and J 1 base, leaving 12 bases between the germline ends. This chain's CDR3 is CASTTDPRTDTQYF. The CDR3 bases are TGTGCCAGCACCACTGATCCCCGCACAGATACGCAGTATTTT.

The V gene is TRBV4-3, the J gene TRBJ1-6; 8 nucleotides agree with TRBD1. V dropped 0 bases and J dropped 14; count of bases not matched to a gene: 3. CDR3 length: 13 amino acids. The V gene's germline CDR1 is LGHNA and CDR2 YSLEER. The CDR3 region has the DNA TGCGCCAGCAGCCAAGAACAGGGGGAAACCCTCCACTTT. Protein: CASSQEQGETLHF.

This sequence joins TRBV19 and TRBJ1-1; 9 nucleotides line up with TRBD1. Germline V gives CDR1 LNHDA, CDR2 SQIVND (reference sequence). V lost 5 bases, J lost 1 base, and 5 bases stayed unmatched. The CDR3 extends over 15 amino acids. The CDR3 DNA reads TGTGCCAGTAGTCCCCGGACAGGGGCGAACACTGAAGCTTTCTTT. Amino acids: CASSPRTGANTEAFF.

This sequence joins TRBV28 and TRBJ1-6; 9 bases agree with TRBD1. V shed 7 bases, J shed 6 bases, and the junction held 13 bases outside the gene matches. Per the germline V gene, CDR1 is MDHEN and CDR2 is SYDVKM. The CDR3 extends over 17 amino acids. In DNA form, the CDR3 reads TGTGCCAGCACCAGTCCCGGGACAGGGAGTGGTAATTCACCCCTCCACTTT. Translating gives CASTSPGTGSGNSPLHF.

The chain carries TRBV6-5 and TRBJ1-2; the D gene is possibly TRBD1 (6 bases). Trimming pared 1 base from V and 8 bases from J, leaving 17 bases between. Germline CDR1 and CDR2: MNHEY and SVGAGI. The CDR3 sequence is 15 residues long. The CDR3 bases are TGTGCCAGCAGTTACTTGAGCCGGACAGTGGACGGCTACACCTTC. Translated, it gives CASSYLSRTVDGYTF.

This chain uses TRBV18 with TRBJ2-1, with D possibly being TRBD1 or TRBD2 (5 bases each). V was trimmed by 6 bases and J by 8 bases, leaving 11 bases between them. CDR3 size: 12 residues. Germline V gene sequence: CDR1 KGHSH, CDR2 LQKENI. The CDR3 nucleotides are TGTGCCAGCTCGTCGAGGGGTCATGAGCAGTTCTTC. Translating gives CASSSRGHEQFF.

The chain is built from TRBV5-1 and TRBJ2-3, with D maybe TRBD2 (6 bases). The V and J ends lost 0 bases and 2 bases respectively, with 10 bases between them. Germline loops: CDR1 SGHRS, CDR2 YFSETQ. The CDR3 is 15 amino acids. The CDR3 is CASSLVAADTDTQYF. DNA for the CDR3: TGCGCCAGCAGCTTGGTAGCGGCCGACACAGATACGCAGTATTTT. Variable domain in full (rest from reference TRBV5-1 and TRBJ2-3): KAGVTQTPRYLIKTRGQQVTLSCSPISGHRSVSWYQQTPGQGLQFLFEYFSETQRNKGNFPGRFSGRQFSNSRSEMNVSTLELGDSALYLCASSLVAADTDTQYFGPGTRLTVL.

The rearrangement joins TRBV24-1 to TRBJ1-1; TRBD1 might be the D (5 bases). The CDR3 is made up of 15 amino acids. Germline V gene sequence: CDR1 KGHDR, CDR2 SFDVKD. V shed 2 bases and J shed 4 bases, with 13 bases lying between them. CDR3 amino acids: CATSDSRVGSTEAFF. The CDR3 DNA reads TGTGCCACCAGTGATTCCAGGGTCGGGAGCACTGAAGCTTTCTTT.

This clone came up a few times. The rearrangement joins TRBV10-1 to TRBJ2-5; D is unclear. The CDR3 loop spans 13 amino acids. In germline, CDR1 is WNHNN, CDR2 SYGVQD (reference sequence). The V gene lost 7 bases and the J gene lost 1 base, with 10 bases spanning the gap. CDR3 sequence (DNA): TGCGCCAGCACCGACATGCTCCAAGAGACCCAGTACTTC. This codes for CASTDMLQETQYF.

The sample holds one count of this clone. V and J are TRBV10-3 and TRBJ1-2, with 9 bases aligning to TRBD1. Germline V gene data show CDR1 as ENHRY and CDR2 as SYGVKD. CDR3 length: 12 amino acids. After removal of 4 bases from V and 8 bases from J, the junction contained 2 bases not matched to a gene. This CDR3 is CAISGTGEGYTF. The CDR3 region has the DNA TGTGCCATCAGTGGGACAGGGGAAGGCTACACCTTC.

The V gene is TRBV30, the J gene TRBJ1-5, with D perhaps TRBD1 (5 bases). The germline V gene has CDR1 GTSNPN and CDR2 SVGIG (reference sequence). There are 14 residues in the CDR3. V lost 3 bases to trimming and J lost 5 bases, with 14 bases between them. DNA of the CDR3: TGTGCCTGGAGCCGGGGCGGGGAGGATCAGCCCCAGCATTTT. Protein sequence: CAWSRGGEDQPQHF.